The T cell receptor (beta chain) described here comes from a study of blood T cell repertoires in COVID-19. Turning to the study itself: Sites in the United States, Italy and Spain provided acute and convalescent COVID-19 samples. In each case, the material was cDNA or gDNA derived from T cells, B-cell-depleted T cells, or PBMCs.

A single count supports this clone. This CDR3 has 12 amino acids. Between the trimmed V and J ends, which lost 2 bases and 11 bases, there was a span of 9 bases. CDR1 and CDR2 (germline): SGHAT, FQNNGV. Original methodology: Estimation of nucleated cell counts was performed using reference gene primer amplification. The repertoire was sequenced with immunoSEQ multiplex PCR; TCRdb's copy has only in-frame clones and lacks some. Clone size and the V and J calls come from that table; the DNA yielded D and trimming. The profile covers about 200,000 clones, with about 88% appearing a single time and around 1.5% taken by the ten largest.

Material: peripheral blood. This receptor was taken from a man aged 18 to 35 with active or convalescent COVID-19. This sequence joins TRBV11-2 and TRBJ2-2; the D is unclear. CDR3 amino acids: CASSLRNSELFF. DNA of the CDR3: TGTGCCAGCAGCTTAAGGAACAGCGAGCTGTTTTTT.